Given below is one T cell receptor beta chain in context. Its specificity is not known. The data are from a study of T cells in Graves' hyperthyroidism and ophthalmopathy. Study outcomes and limitations: Most thyroid clonotypes with frequency above 0.001 were detected in blood.

Amplification targeted TCR beta CDR3 regions from RNA transcripts. RT-PCR in the first round (using the HTBI primer set) targeted the TCR CDR3. TCRdb analysed the multiplex PCR reads with MiXCR anew, one entry per CDR3 protein. This table has over 700,000 distinct CDR3 sequences, about two fifths appearing once. Newly diagnosed hyperthyroidism patients aged 18 to 65 years had disease lasting under 2 months. Uncontrolled infection, other autoimmune disease, pregnancy or lactation led to exclusion. PBMCs were obtained from over 8.5 ml fresh peripheral blood. CDR1 is MNHNS, CDR2 SASEGT, per germline. With 1 base removed from V and 4 bases from J, the gap between germline ends came to 8 bases. This CDR3 has 14 amino acids.

This chain links TRBV6-1 with TRBJ1-5; D is undetermined. The sequencing sample was made of blood. The clonotype was recovered from a man aged 18 to 29 with Graves' hyperthyroidism. CDR3 sequence: CASSEVGFNQPQHF. In DNA, the CDR3 is TGTGCCAGCAGTGAAGTAGGGTTTAATCAGCCCCAGCATTTT.